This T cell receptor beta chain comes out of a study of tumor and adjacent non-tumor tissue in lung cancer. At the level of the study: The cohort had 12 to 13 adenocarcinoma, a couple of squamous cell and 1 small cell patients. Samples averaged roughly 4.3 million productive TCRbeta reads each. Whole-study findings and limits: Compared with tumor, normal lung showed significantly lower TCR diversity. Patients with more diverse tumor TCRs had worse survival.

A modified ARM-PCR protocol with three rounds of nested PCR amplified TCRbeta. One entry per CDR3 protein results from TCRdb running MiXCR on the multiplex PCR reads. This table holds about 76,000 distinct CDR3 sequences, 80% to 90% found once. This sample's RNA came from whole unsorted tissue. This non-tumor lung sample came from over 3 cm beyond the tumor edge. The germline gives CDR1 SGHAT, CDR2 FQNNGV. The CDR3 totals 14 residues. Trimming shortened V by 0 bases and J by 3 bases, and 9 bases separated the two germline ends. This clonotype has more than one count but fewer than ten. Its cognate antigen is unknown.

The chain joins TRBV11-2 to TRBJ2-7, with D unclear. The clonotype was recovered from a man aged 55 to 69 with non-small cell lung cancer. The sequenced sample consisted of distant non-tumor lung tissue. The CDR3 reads CASSLDSVSYEQYF. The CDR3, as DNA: TGTGCCAGCAGCTTAGATTCCGTAAGCTACGAGCAGTACTTC.